These T cell receptor beta chains were read from a single sample in a study of metastatic and nonmetastatic thyroid tumors. TCRdb re-called the PCR reads through MiXCR. This table has fewer than 30,000 clones, just under 15% appearing once. Sequenced material: blood. These receptors were obtained from a female donor with papillary thyroid cancer or a benign thyroid nodule (not recorded which). Some clones in this sample may be carry-over from other donors' samples. The CDR3 runs from the conserved cysteine through the conserved F or W. The order of the fields is V gene, J gene, D gene, clone size, CDR3 DNA, CDR3 protein. D genes are given only for firm matches. Expanded clones are given a class, and other clones once, few, many or no size at all.

TRBV18,TRBJ2-1,NA,NA,TGTCCCAGCACACCACCTCCAGGGAGGAATGAGCAGTTCTTC,CPSTPPPGRNEQFF
TRBV9,TRBJ1-3,NA,many,TGTGCCAGCAGCGTAGACTCTGGAAACACCATATATTTT,CASSVDSGNTIYF
TRBV2,TRBJ1-2,NA,many,TGTGCCACCACATTTGACCCCAGTATAGGGTACACCTTC,CATTFDPSIGYTF
TRBV20-1,TRBJ2-3,TRBD2,many,TGCAGTGCTAGTCCTGGGACTAGCGGTCCCCATGGTACGCAGTATTTT,CSASPGTSGPHGTQYF
TRBV6-4,TRBJ1-4,NA,many,TGTGCCAGCAGTCACCAAAGGGACCCTTCGCCAACTAATGAAAAACTGTTTTTT,CASSHQRDPSPTNEKLFF
TRBV28,TRBJ1-5,TRBD1,many,TGTGCCAGCAGTTTTCCGGGACAGGGGGCATCGGTTCAGCCCCAGCATTTT,CASSFPGQGASVQPQHF
TRBV6-5,TRBJ1-6,NA,NA,TGTGCCAGCAGCTACCAGGAAAGATATAATTCACCCCTCCACTTT,CASSYQERYNSPLHF
TRBV12-3/TRBV12-4,TRBJ2-3,NA,NA,TGTGCCAGCAGTGCCGGGAGTTCTTTCACGGATACGCAGTATTTT,CASSAGSSFTDTQYF
TRBV20-1,TRBJ1-1,NA,NA,TGCAGTTCTCCCCGGGGGGGGGGAAGGCGCACTGAAGCTTTCTTT,CSSPRGGGRRTEAFF
TRBV6-2/TRBV6-3,TRBJ1-2,NA,many,TGTGCCAGCGGAGATGATGGCTACACCTTC,CASGDDGYTF
TRBV11-1,TRBJ2-7,TRBD2,NA,TGTGCCAGCAGCTTACAAGCGGGGAGTGCGTGGAACGAGCAGTACTTC,CASSLQAGSAWNEQYF
TRBV4-1,TRBJ2-1,TRBD2,many,TGCGCCAGCAGCCAAGTCCCCGGGACTAGCGATCATGAGCAGTTCTTC,CASSQVPGTSDHEQFF
TRBV13,TRBJ2-7,TRBD1,NA,TGTGCCAGCAGCATAAACTCGGACAGGGGACAATACGAGCAGTACTTC,CASSINSDRGQYEQYF
TRBV5-8,TRBJ2-5,NA,many,TGTGCCAGCAGCTTGGACGGAAACCAAGAGACCCAGTACTTC,CASSLDGNQETQYF
TRBV11-2,TRBJ2-1,NA,NA,TGTGCCAGCAGCTTAAGGGACAACATCTACAATGAGCAGTTCTTC,CASSLRDNIYNEQFF
TRBV5-6,TRBJ2-3,NA,many,TGTGCCAGCAGCCGTGTAACTAGCACAGATACGCAGTATTTT,CASSRVTSTDTQYF